The 6 T cell receptor beta chains below come from one sample, sequenced in a study of blood T cells in healthy people across ages. A J-beta primer mix and a sample-barcoded 5' primer were used in a second PCR of roughly 7 to 12 cycles. TCRdb itself ran the 5' RACE reads through MiXCR, one entry per CDR3 protein. Of around 1,600,000 distinct CDR3 sequences in the sample, less than 45% were seen once. The sequencing input was blood. These receptor sequences come from a woman aged 18-35 years in good health.

V gene TRBV5-6 combines with J gene TRBJ2-3; D is unresolved. The CDR3 length is 14 residues. Deletions cut 5 bases from V and 0 bases from J, with 10 bases between. Germline V gives CDR1 SGHDT, CDR2 YYEEEE. The CDR3 protein is CASRSEYSTDTQYF. The CDR3 bases are TGTGCCAGCAGGTCCGAATACAGCACAGATACGCAGTATTTT. The full variable domain, completed using reference TRBV5-6 and TRBJ2-3, is DAGVTQSPTHLIKTRGQQVTLRCSPKSGHDTVSWYQQALGQGPQFIFQYYEEEERQRGNFPDRFSGHQFPNYSSELNVNALLLGDSALYLCASRSEYSTDTQYFGPGTRLTVL.

This clonotype was recorded at least ten times. This chain connects TRBV4-1 to TRBJ2-1; 15 nucleotides match TRBD2. Trimming cost V 4 bases and J 8 bases; bases outside gene matches: 9. Germline CDR1 and CDR2: MGHRA and YSYEKL. This CDR3 is 17 amino acids long. The CDR3 nucleotides are TGCGCCAGCAGCCTCGCACCGGGACTAGCGGGGGGCTATGAGCAGTTCTTC. This translates into CASSLAPGLAGGYEQFF.

This clonotype was counted only a few times. V is TRBV12-3 or TRBV12-4 and J is TRBJ2-5; the D gene is possibly TRBD1 (5 bases). This CDR3 comprises 17 residues. The germline V and J ends were trimmed by 1 base and 3 bases, with 18 bases remaining between them. The CDR3 coding sequence is TGTGCCAGCAGTTTAGTGGGGCGTCACAGAGTCGAAGAGACCCAGTACTTC. Protein product: CASSLVGRHRVEETQYF.

This clonotype was seen more than once but under ten times. V and J are TRBV29-1 and TRBJ2-3, with 14 bases identical to TRBD2. The CDR3 has 16 residues. With 4 bases clipped from V and 3 bases from J, the junction kept 6 bases outside the gene matches. CDR1 and CDR2 from the germline V gene are SQVTM and ANQGSEA. This CDR3 reads CSVVWTSGGPTDTQYF. CDR3 nucleotides: TGCAGCGTTGTATGGACTAGCGGGGGGCCAACAGATACGCAGTATTTT.

This clonotype has only a few counts. This chain joins TRBV7-9 and TRBJ2-7, with 8 bases aligning to TRBD1. Germline V gives CDR1 SEHNR, CDR2 FQNEAQ (reference sequence). The CDR3 is made up of 14 amino acids. Losses at the gene ends were 5 bases for V and 6 bases for J; bases not matched to a gene: 9. CDR3: CASSPRTGKCEQYF. The CDR3 DNA reads TGTGCCAGCAGCCCCCGGACAGGGAAGTGCGAGCAGTACTTC.

In this sample, this clonotype turned up a few times. This chain joins TRBV29-1 and TRBJ2-5; 8 bases match TRBD2. V shed 5 bases and J 4 bases; nucleotides not matched to a gene: 6. Germline assignment: CDR1 SQVTM and CDR2 ANQGSEA. The CDR3 extends over 13 amino acids. The CDR3 DNA is TGCAGCGTTTCACTAGCGGAGAGAGAGACCCAGTACTTC. This encodes CSVSLAERETQYF.